A selection of T cell receptor beta chains follows, all from one sample in a study of cytomegalovirus exposure and HLA in healthy donors. The assay was immunoSEQ multiplex PCR, and TCRdb's table has in-frame clones only and misses some. The data show approximately 110,000 clones, 65% to 80% seen once. The specimen was PBMCs. These receptors all come from a woman aged 55-69 years in good health and CMV-seropositive. The CDR3 runs from the conserved cysteine through the conserved F or W. The D gene is left open where the match is weak. Size values are once, few and many counts, or a class for expanded clones, and some rows have none.

abundance	len	d_gene	v_gene	j_gene	CDR3nt	CDR3aa
few	16	TRBD1	TRBV19	TRBJ1-5	TGTGCCAGTAGTATAGCCCATCAGGGGGCGGTTCAGCCCCAGCATTTT	CASSIAHQGAVQPQHF
few	16	TRBD1	TRBV29-1	TRBJ1-5	TGCAGCGTTGGCGGGGGACAGGGACTTAGCAATCAGCCCCAGCATTTT	CSVGGGQGLSNQPQHF
.	13	.	TRBV28	TRBJ1-5	TGTGCCAGCGGCGGTTATAGCAATCAGCCCCAGCATTTT	CASGGYSNQPQHF
few	14	TRBD1	TRBV2	TRBJ1-3	TGTGCCAGCGGGGGACAGTCCTCTGGAAACACCATATATTTT	CASGGQSSGNTIYF
few	15	TRBD1	TRBV5-1	TRBJ1-5	TGCGCCAGCAGCTTGGGAGGACAGGAGGGTCAGCCCCAGCATTTT	CASSLGGQEGQPQHF
.	15	TRBD1	TRBV6-6	TRBJ2-7	TGTGCCAGCAGTTACTACCAGACAGGGGGTGACGAGCAGTACTTC	CASSYYQTGGDEQYF
few	11	.	TRBV30	TRBJ1-1	TGTGCTCACGCGGGGTACACTGAAGCTTTCTTT	CAHAGYTEAFF
.	15	TRBD1	TRBV5-6	TRBJ1-4	TGTGCCAGCAGCTTGCCAGGGACAGGGGGTGAAAAACTGTTTTTT	CASSLPGTGGEKLFF
.	15	TRBD2	TRBV7-8	TRBJ2-3	TGTGCCAGCAGCTTACTTGGCGGGAGATTAGATACGCAGTATTTT	CASSLLGGRLDTQYF
.	11	.	TRBV12-5	TRBJ2-5	TGTGCTAGTGCCAGCGGATGGGATCAGTACTTC	CASASGWDQYF
.	14	TRBD1	TRBV7-2	TRBJ2-6	TGTGCCACCATGACAGGGCCTGGGGCCAACGTCCTGACTTTC	CATMTGPGANVLTF
.	16	.	TRBV7-2	TRBJ2-7	TGTGCCAGCAGCTTAGGAGGAGGGACCCCATCAGGCGAGCAGTACTTC	CASSLGGGTPSGEQYF
.	17	.	TRBV2	TRBJ2-3	TGTGCCAGCAGATCCTCCGGGACTCGGAAGAGCCCAGATACGCAGTATTTT	CASRSSGTRKSPDTQYF
.	19	TRBD1	TRBV15	TRBJ1-5	TGTGCCACCAGCGTACTCGGACAGGGGGCATGGGTATGGAATCAGCCCCAGCATTTT	CATSVLGQGAWVWNQPQHF
.	16	TRBD2	TRBV5-1	TRBJ2-1	TGCGCCAGCAGCTTGGGAACACTAGCGGGATACAATGAGCAGTTCTTC	CASSLGTLAGYNEQFF
.	16	TRBD1	TRBV11-1	TRBJ1-1	TGTGCCAGCAGCTCCGGGACAGGGAGGGAAGACACTGAAGCTTTCTTT	CASSSGTGREDTEAFF
.	14	TRBD1	TRBV7-9	TRBJ1-1	TGTGCCAGCAGGGCTACAGGGGGGAACACTGAAGCTTTCTTT	CASRATGGNTEAFF
once	14	.	TRBV21-1	TRBJ2-7	TGTGCCAGCAGCCTCCGCGGGACAGAATACGAGCAGTACTTC	CASSLRGTEYEQYF
.	17	TRBD2	TRBV25-1	TRBJ2-2	TGTGCCAGCAGTCCGTTTGAGCGGGGGCCAAACACCGGGGAGCTGTTTTTT	CASSPFERGPNTGELFF
.	14	TRBD1	TRBV7-2	TRBJ2-1	TGTGCCAGCAGCCTTAGACAGGGGATCCATGAGCAGTTCTTC	CASSLRQGIHEQFF
.	13	.	TRBV7-9	TRBJ1-4	TGTGCCAGCAGCTTAATATCAGATGGAAAACTGTTTTTT	CASSLISDGKLFF
.	14	TRBD1	TRBV10-3	TRBJ1-3	TGTGCCATCAGGACAGGGGGCTCCGGAAACACCATATATTTT	CAIRTGGSGNTIYF
.	12	TRBD1	TRBV7-2	TRBJ2-1	TGTACCAGCAGCTACCGGACAGGAGAGGAGTTCTTC	CTSSYRTGEEFF
few	16	.	TRBV7-9	TRBJ2-1	TGTGCCAGCAGCTTAGGTGTCCAGCTGGAGGGCAATGAGCAGTTCTTC	CASSLGVQLEGNEQFF
many	17	.	TRBV4-1	TRBJ1-2	TGCGCCAGCAGCCGACCGGGATTCCAGGAAAAGCCCTATGGCTACACCTTC	CASSRPGFQEKPYGYTF
.	13	.	TRBV19	TRBJ2-7	TGTGCCAGTAGTATGGCGGTGAATTACGAGCAGTACTTC	CASSMAVNYEQYF
.	18	TRBD2	TRBV7-3	TRBJ2-3	TGTGCCAGCAGCTTAACCGCTAGCGGGGGGTCTAGCACAGATACGCAGTATTTT	CASSLTASGGSSTDTQYF
.	14	.	TRBV7-2	TRBJ1-5	TGTGCCAGCAGCACAGACAGAAACAATCAGCCCCAGCATTTT	CASSTDRNNQPQHF